This T cell receptor beta chain was identified in a study of monozygotic twins with inflammatory bowel disease. Per the germline V gene, CDR1 is SGHVS and CDR2 is FNYEAQ. The CDR3 length is 15 residues. Study-level points and caveats: Comparison of concordant versus discordant twins revealed no difference in repertoire similarity, possibly due to limited power.

Two nested PCRs, of roughly 15 and 9 cycles, processed TCRalpha and TCRbeta cDNA. TCRdb reanalyzed the 5' RACE reads, giving one entry per CDR3 protein sequence and no DNA. This sample's clone table lists 140,000 to 150,000 distinct CDR3 sequences. The authors drew 2 to 2.5 ml of blood from each donor. Whole blood that had not undergone T cell sorting provided the isolated total RNA. For this clonotype: Antigen specificity is unknown.

This clonotype originated in a human donor with ulcerative colitis or Crohn's disease, or a healthy co-twin of an affected twin (not recorded which). The chain links TRBV7-6 to TRBJ2-1. The sequenced sample consisted of blood. CDR3 in amino acids: CASSLGLDSYNEQFF.